The 21 T cell receptor beta chains in this list originate from one sample, sequenced in a study of STAT5B mutations in CD4+ large granular lymphocyte leukemia. Generated by immunoSEQ multiplex PCR, the TCRdb table keeps only in-frame clones and is missing some. The sample lists fewer than 35,000 clones; just under 75% were seen once. The sequenced sample was CD4+ T cells from blood buffy coats. All receptors derive from a human donor in good health.

V is TRBV6-6 and J is TRBJ1-5, with D uncertain. Trimming took off 1 base at V and 3 bases at J, with 13 bases between the two ends. The CDR3 runs 16 residues. Per the germline V gene, CDR1 is MNHNY and CDR2 is SVGAGI (reference sequence). CDR3 coding DNA: TGTGCCAGCAGTTACTTACAGATGGACTACAATCAGCCCCAGCATTTT. Its translation: CASSYLQMDYNQPQHF.

The chain couples TRBV5-1 to TRBJ2-1; 7 bases align to TRBD2. The germline V gene encodes CDR1 SGHRS and CDR2 YFSETQ. This CDR3 has 17 amino acids. V shed 3 bases, J shed 4 bases, and the junction held 13 bases outside the gene matches. CDR3 region: CASSSLPLGGGYNEQFF. CDR3 in DNA: TGCGCCAGCAGCTCCCTCCCCCTGGGGGGGGGATACAATGAGCAGTTCTTC.

This chain links TRBV7-6 with TRBJ2-2; TRBD2 aligns across 7 bases. CDR1 is SGHVS, CDR2 FNYEAQ, per germline. Trimming removed 5 bases from V and 4 bases from J; junction bases left unmatched: 4. The CDR3 has 14 residues. As DNA, the CDR3 is TGTGCCAGCAGCCCCTGGACTAGCACCGGGGAGCTGTTTTTT. It is translated as CASSPWTSTGELFF.

This chain uses TRBV7-6 with TRBJ2-1; 9 nucleotides agree with TRBD1. The CDR3 has 13 amino acids. Germline V CDR1 and CDR2: SGHVS, FNYEAQ. The junction had 9 bases not matched to a gene; V was cut back by 4 bases and J by 14 bases. CDR3 DNA: TGTGCCAGCAGCTCAGCCGGACAGGGGAGGAAGTTCTTC. Translated, it gives CASSSAGQGRKFF.

In its sample, this clone was seen a few times. V and J are TRBV18 and TRBJ1-6, with a possible D match to TRBD1 (5 bases). Germline values: CDR1 KGHSH, CDR2 LQKENI. V shed 6 bases and J shed 7 bases, with 16 bases lying between them. This CDR3 region has 15 residues. The CDR3 region has the DNA TGTGCCAGCTCTCGCGGGGCGGGTGGCAATTCACCCCTCCACTTT. Translation gives CASSRGAGGNSPLHF.

The chain carries TRBV6-5 and TRBJ1-2; TRBD1 might be the D (5 bases). V lost 5 bases to trimming and J lost 3 bases, with 13 bases between them. Germline CDR1 reads MNHEY; CDR2 reads SVGAGI. The CDR3 length is 14 residues. The CDR3 nucleotides read TGTGCCAGCAGTCGGGACGGAAACTACTATGGCTACACCTTC. It translates to CASSRDGNYYGYTF.

This chain links TRBV30 with TRBJ1-1; D may be TRBD1 (6 bases). The CDR3 runs 13 residues. The V gene's germline CDR1 is GTSNPN and CDR2 SVGIG (reference sequence). V was cut by 2 bases and J by 2 bases, with 9 bases left in between. CDR3 amino acids: CAWSQDSNTEAFF. CDR3 bases: TGTGCCTGGAGTCAGGACAGCAACACTGAAGCTTTCTTT.

The chain joins TRBV5-8 to TRBJ2-3; 9 bases line up with TRBD2. After removal of 4 bases from V and 0 bases from J, the junction contained 6 bases not matched to a gene. Germline V CDR1 and CDR2: SGHTS, YDEGEE. This CDR3 region has 16 residues. The CDR3 DNA is TGTGCCAGCAGCAAGGGACTAGCCGCAAGCACAGATACGCAGTATTTT. Translation: CASSKGLAASTDTQYF.

CDR3: CASSPSGQGEFGYTF. The CDR3 DNA reads TGTGCCAGCTCACCATCTGGCCAGGGGGAGTTTGGCTACACCTTC. V is TRBV18 and J is TRBJ1-2; 7 positions match TRBD1. The trim removed 2 bases at V and 7 bases at J, leaving 10 bases unmatched. The CDR3 loop spans 15 amino acids. Germline V gene sequence: CDR1 KGHSH, CDR2 LQKENI.

Worth noting for this clone: A junction end diverges from the germline sequence, so it may reflect a read error. V is TRBV5-4 and J is TRBJ2-4; the match to TRBD1 covers 8 bases. The CDR3 contains 15 residues. Germline CDR1 SGHNT, CDR2 YYREEE (reference sequence). The CDR3 reads CAGSLSRDRTNIQYF. CDR3 in DNA: TGTGCCGGCAGCTTGTCCCGGGACAGGACCAACATTCAGTACTTC.

This chain links TRBV7-2 with TRBJ2-2, with D uncertain. Trimming removed 1 base from V and 5 bases from J, with 11 bases in between. Germline assignment: CDR1 SGHTA and CDR2 FQGNSA. This CDR3 region has 15 residues. CDR3 loop: CASSLGGVRTGELFF. The CDR3 DNA follows: TGTGCCAGCAGCTTAGGTGGGGTGAGGACCGGGGAGCTGTTTTTT.

The chain couples TRBV28 to TRBJ1-2; 8 nucleotides agree with TRBD1. Germline V CDR1 and CDR2: MDHEN, SYDVKM. Trimming took 7 bases from V and 5 from J; bases not matched to a gene: 9. The CDR3 covers 14 residues. The CDR3 here is CASIPAGGIYGYTF. CDR3 bases: TGTGCCAGCATCCCAGCAGGGGGCATATATGGCTACACCTTC.

V and J are TRBV7-2 and TRBJ1-3; 9 bases align to TRBD1. V was clipped by 5 bases and J by 4 bases; unmatched bases: 9. CDR3 size: 16 residues. The germline V gene encodes CDR1 SGHTA and CDR2 FQGNSA. The CDR3 here is CASSLVGQGGGNTIYF. The DNA of the CDR3 is TGTGCCAGCAGCCTCGTGGGACAGGGAGGCGGAAACACCATATATTTT.

The rearrangement uses TRBV21-1 and TRBJ2-7; the table's TRBD2 call for D was not verified on the DNA. TRBV21-1 is flagged as a pseudogene. The CDR3 has 13 residues. CDR3 residues: CASSPGGFYEQYF. CDR3 coding DNA: TGTGCCAGCAGCCCCGGGGGGTTCTACGAGCAGTACTTC.

The genes are TRBV10-3 and TRBJ2-3; D perhaps matches TRBD2 (6 bases). The germline V and J ends were trimmed by 0 bases and 1 base, with 8 bases remaining between them. This CDR3 is built from 15 residues. Germline lookup yields CDR1 ENHRY and CDR2 SYGVKD. The CDR3 DNA is TGTGCCATCAGTGAGTCCGGGGGTGGCACAGATACGCAGTATTTT. It codes for CAISESGGGTDTQYF.

J is TRBJ1-3 and V is TRBV19; D call uncertain. V lost 2 bases and J lost 0, with 5 bases in between. The germline V gene encodes CDR1 LNHDA and CDR2 SQIVND (reference sequence). This CDR3 region has 14 residues. The CDR3 sequence is CASSITFSGNTIYF. The DNA for the CDR3 is TGTGCCAGTAGTATAACGTTCTCTGGAAACACCATATATTTT.

This chain connects TRBV4-1 to TRBJ2-1; possible D gene TRBD1, 5 bases. Trimming stripped 4 bases from V and 6 bases from J, with 16 bases between. Germline V gene sequence: CDR1 MGHRA, CDR2 YSYEKL. The CDR3 is 15 residues long. The CDR3 reads CASSRGAGQGNEQFF. CDR3 DNA sequence: TGCGCCAGCAGCCGCGGCGCAGGGCAGGGCAATGAGCAGTTCTTC.

CDR3: CASSSGQGGTGELFF. CDR3 nucleotides: TGTGCCAGCAGCTCCGGACAGGGGGGCACCGGGGAGCTGTTTTTT. The chain uses TRBV7-2 and TRBJ2-2; 10 bases align to TRBD1. J gave up 4 bases and V 4 bases, and 3 bases lay outside the gene matches. Per the germline V gene, CDR1 is SGHTA and CDR2 is FQGNSA. The CDR3 runs 15 residues. Filled out from reference TRBV7-2 and TRBJ2-2, the complete variable domain reads GAGVSQSPSNKVTEKGKDVELRCDPISGHTALYWYRQSLGQGLEFLIYFQGNSAPDKSGLPSDRFSAERTGGSVSTLTIQRTQQEDSAVYLCASSSGQGGTGELFFGEGSRLTVL.

This chain uses TRBV14 with TRBJ2-3, with a possible D match to TRBD2 (6 bases). Germline values: CDR1 SGHDN, CDR2 FVKESK. Deletions cut 1 base from V and 4 bases from J, with 6 bases between. CDR3 length equals 13 residues. The CDR3 is CASSQGEADTQYF. CDR3 coding DNA: TGTGCCAGCAGCCAAGGGGAGGCAGATACGCAGTATTTT.

J is TRBJ1-2 and V is TRBV27, with 7 bases identical to TRBD1. The CDR3 extends over 17 amino acids. V lost 0 bases to trimming and J lost 4 bases; unmatched junction nucleotides: 11. Germline V gene lookup returns CDR1 MNHEY and CDR2 SMNVEV (reference sequence). The CDR3 DNA follows: TGTGCCAGCAGTTTATCTTATCGGGACAGAGACATCTATGGCTACACCTTC. Translated: CASSLSYRDRDIYGYTF.

This clone has more than one count but fewer than ten. The chain combines TRBV19 with TRBJ2-2; D ambiguous. CDR3 size: 15 residues. V gave up 5 bases and J gave up 5 bases, with 15 bases separating them. CDR1 and CDR2 (germline): LNHDA, SQIVND (reference sequence). In DNA, the CDR3 is TGTGCCAGTAGTTCTCGGACCCTGATGACCGGGGAGCTGTTTTTT. Residues: CASSSRTLMTGELFF.